The present TCR beta chain was sequenced within a study of post-analysis software for immune sequencing data. On the study more broadly: The patients showed relapsing-remitting, secondary progressive and progressive-relapsing multiple sclerosis courses.

Details on this clonotype: Antigen specificity is unknown.

Included in the TCR beta cDNA libraries were unique molecular identifiers. Input amounts of roughly 0.85 to 10 million T cells were used. These gave 500,000 or so cDNA molecules, so each molecule approximated one T cell. TCRdb redid the calling of the PCR reads with MiXCR, one entry per CDR3 protein. The sample lists 750,000 to 950,000 distinct CDR3 sequences; roughly 50% were seen once. Per germline, CDR1 SGDLS and CDR2 YYNGEE. With 0 bases removed from V and 2 bases from J, the gap between germline ends came to 12 bases. The CDR3 has 15 residues. The study's findings and limits: Strong same-batch co-clustering of samples appeared with F measure clustering. Normalized Chao1 diversity in multiple sclerosis patients fell significantly below that of controls. Patients showed TRBV5-6, TRBV5-1 and TRBV20-1 among a handful of TRBV segments more frequent than in controls.

Input material: blood. V usage is TRBV9 and J usage is TRBJ2-7; D not resolved. This receptor was identified in a girl between 5 and 17 years old with multiple sclerosis. The CDR3 bases are TGTGCCAGCAGCGTAGGTTCTGGGGTGGCCTACGAGCAGTACTTC. As protein: CASSVGSGVAYEQYF.